A single sample gave rise to the 10 T cell receptor beta chains below, sequenced in a study of regulatory T cells in long-lasting Graves disease. Time point denoted: newly diagnosed GD, antithyroid drugs for less than 3 months. Researchers made the TCR library from RNA that was extracted from PBMCs. According to the study, TCR beta libraries were built with iRepertoire HTBI primers and CDR3-region Arm-PCR. Via MiXCR, TCRdb re-called the multiplex PCR reads, giving one row per CDR3 protein. The table lists around 250,000 distinct CDR3 sequences, about 17% of them singletons. The source was peripheral blood mononuclear cells (PBMCs), collected at new diagnosis, from a patient treated with antithyroid drugs. The receptors originated from a female donor with Graves disease.

This clonotype occurred many times. This chain connects TRBV5-8 to TRBJ2-2; D perhaps matches TRBD2 (6 bases). Trimming left V 1 base short and J 7 bases short, with 20 bases between. There are 17 residues in the CDR3. The germline V gene has CDR1 SGHTS and CDR2 YDEGEE. The chain's CDR3 is CASSLFGGIPGSGELFF. The CDR3 coding sequence is TGTGCCAGCAGCTTGTTTGGCGGGATCCCCGGGAGCGGGGAGCTGTTTTTT.

This clonotype was seen a few times. This rearrangement joins TRBV20-1 to TRBJ2-1, with D perhaps TRBD1 (7 bases). Per the germline V gene, CDR1 is DFQATT and CDR2 is SNEGSKA (reference sequence). CDR3 length: 17 residues. The V gene lost 2 bases and the J gene lost 4 bases, with 21 bases spanning the gap. This chain's CDR3 is CSARPRSPGGIYNEQFF. The CDR3, as DNA: TGCAGTGCTAGACCCCGGTCCCCAGGGGGGATTTACAATGAGCAGTTCTTC.

This clonotype was observed at least ten times. This rearrangement joins TRBV28 to TRBJ2-3; D is perhaps TRBD1 or TRBD2 (5 bases each). The V gene's germline CDR1 is MDHEN and CDR2 SYDVKM. The V gene lost 8 bases and the J gene lost 6 bases, with 21 bases spanning the gap. The CDR3 sequence is 15 residues long. The CDR3 loop reads CASQSRDPRTDTQYF. CDR3 DNA: TGTGCCAGCCAATCCCGGGACCCAAGGACGGATACGCAGTATTTT.

This clonotype was seen only a few times. The J gene is TRBJ2-3, the V gene TRBV5-1; the D gene is possibly TRBD2 (6 bases). The germline V gene encodes CDR1 SGHRS and CDR2 YFSETQ. V was clipped by 4 bases and J by 4 bases, with 13 bases between them. This CDR3 has 14 amino acids. The chain's CDR3 is CASSNSRLADTQYF. DNA for the CDR3: TGCGCCAGCAGCAACTCCCGACTAGCAGATACGCAGTATTTT. Based on the CDR3 plus reference TRBV5-1 and TRBJ2-3, the full variable domain is KAGVTQTPRYLIKTRGQQVTLSCSPISGHRSVSWYQQTPGQGLQFLFEYFSETQRNKGNFPGRFSGRQFSNSRSEMNVSTLELGDSALYLCASSNSRLADTQYFGPGTRLTVL.

This clonotype has ten or more counts. This chain's CDR3 is CASSASYEQYF. The CDR3 bases are TGTGCCAGCAGCGCCTCCTACGAGCAGTACTTC. The chain recombines TRBV11-3 with TRBJ2-7, with D uncertain. This CDR3 region has 11 residues. CDR1 is SGHNT and CDR2 is YENEEA in the germline V gene. Trimming stripped 5 bases from V and 0 bases from J, with 2 bases between.

The sample holds many counts of this clonotype. The chain uses TRBV11-3 and TRBJ1-2, with TRBD1 matching 8 bases. The V and J ends lost 3 bases and 6 bases, in that order; junction bases with no gene match: 6. CDR1 is SGHNT and CDR2 is YENEEA in the germline V gene. CDR3 length equals 14 residues. CDR3 protein: CASSFGRGQDGYTF. The CDR3 DNA is TGTGCCAGCAGCTTTGGCAGGGGGCAGGATGGCTACACCTTC.

As concerns this clonotype: With a much larger clone just one base away, this may be a read error. This sequence joins TRBV11-2 and TRBJ2-6; D may be TRBD2 (6 bases). The V end was cut by 1 base, the J end by 2 bases, with 6 bases between. The germline gives CDR1 SGHAT, CDR2 FQNNGV. This CDR3 contains 15 residues. For the CDR3, the DNA is TGTGCCAGCAGCTTAGCGGGGGCTGGGGCCAACGTCCTGACTTTC. Translation gives CASSLAGAGANVLTF.

The rearrangement links TRBV20-1 to TRBJ2-3; 13 nucleotides agree with TRBD2. The CDR3 totals 18 residues. V shed 3 bases, J shed 0 bases, and the junction held 9 bases outside the gene matches. Germline V gives CDR1 DFQATT, CDR2 SNEGSKA (reference sequence). Written as DNA, the CDR3 is TGCAGTGCTAGCGGGACTAGCGGGGTGGAAGTGAGCACAGATACGCAGTATTTT. This sequence encodes CSASGTSGVEVSTDTQYF.

This clonotype was detected ten times or more. V usage is TRBV11-2 and J usage is TRBJ1-2; D gene ambiguous. The CDR3 length is 15 residues. V was shortened by 1 base and J by 0 bases, with 9 bases between the two germline ends. Germline loops: CDR1 SGHAT, CDR2 FQNNGV. The CDR3 DNA reads TGTGCCAGCAGCTTAGGTCCTGTGGCTAACTATGGCTACACCTTC. Translating gives CASSLGPVANYGYTF.

In its sample, this clonotype was seen many times. The V call is TRBV2, the J call TRBJ1-2; unclear D gene. The CDR3 totals 13 residues. V was cut by 6 bases and J by 7 bases, with 15 bases left in between. Germline CDR1 and CDR2: SNHLY and FYNNEI. As DNA, the CDR3 is TGTGCCAGCAGGGCCAGCTACTTCAGTGGCTACACCTTC. Translating it yields CASRASYFSGYTF.